This T cell receptor (beta chain) comes out of a study of blood T cell repertoires in COVID-19. The V gene's germline CDR1 is LGHDT and CDR2 YNNKEL (reference sequence). Germline trimming cut 4 bases from V and 8 bases from J; bases unmatched to any gene: 13. The CDR3 is 17 residues long. The assay was immunoSEQ multiplex PCR, and TCRdb's table has in-frame clones only and misses some. The table includes 290,000 or so clones, 90% detected once. This clonotype was obtained from a young woman with acute COVID-19. This chain uses TRBV3-1 (or the pseudogene TRBV3-2) with TRBJ2-2; 10 bases are shared with TRBD2. The sequenced material came from PBMCs or T cells enriched from blood (not recorded which). CDR3 DNA: TGTGCCAGCAGCCTCCTGCGGCTAGCGGGAGTTTCGGGGGAGCTGTTTTTT. Protein product: CASSLLRLAGVSGELFF.